These T cell receptor beta chains were read from a single sample in a study of blood T cells in healthy people across ages. TCRdb reprocessed the 5' RACE reads via MiXCR and lists one record per CDR3 protein. The table lists over 1.5 million distinct CDR3 sequences, roughly 50% of them singletons. Sequenced: blood. These receptors were taken from a woman between 35 and 50 years old in good health. The CDR3 runs from the conserved cysteine through the conserved F or W. Each record gives: D gene, V gene, clone size, J gene, CDR3 DNA, CDR3 protein. A D gene is named only where the DNA matches it firmly. The size of a clone is reported for some rows only, either as once, few or many, or as a class for expanded clones.

-,TRBV20-1,few,TRBJ2-1,TGCAGTGCTAGAGGTTCGGGTAGCCGAAGCTCCTACAATGAGCAGTTCTTC,CSARGSGSRSSYNEQFF
-,TRBV28,-,TRBJ1-2,TGTGCCAGCAGTTTATCCCCCGGGACTAGGAGAGGCTACACCTTC,CASSLSPGTRRGYTF
-,TRBV29-1,-,TRBJ2-3,TGCAGCATTGAAACTAGCACCACAGATACGCAGTATTTT,CSIETSTTDTQYF
TRBD1,TRBV20-1,few,TRBJ2-5,TGCAGTGCTAGAAATAGGGACAGTAAGACCCAGTACTTC,CSARNRDSKTQYF
-,TRBV5-5,-,TRBJ2-1,TGTGCCAGCAGCTTATCCCCGGGGAAATACAATGAGCAGTTCTTC,CASSLSPGKYNEQFF
TRBD1,TRBV24-1,-,TRBJ2-6,TGTGTCACCAGTGACCGGGACAGGCACTCTGGGGCCAACGTCCTGACTTTC,CVTSDRDRHSGANVLTF
-,TRBV7-2,-,TRBJ2-4,TGTGCCAGCAGGGACGCGGGGGCCAAAAACATTCAGTACTTC,CASRDAGAKNIQYF
TRBD2,TRBV7-2,few,TRBJ2-3,TGTGCCAGCAGCTTAGAGGCCCCCGGGGGGGGTAACGCAGATACGCAGTATTTT,CASSLEAPGGGNADTQYF
TRBD1,TRBV6-5,few,TRBJ2-7,TGTGCCAGCAGTTACTCCCGGACAGGGTACGAGCAGTACTTC,CASSYSRTGYEQYF
-,TRBV6-1,-,TRBJ1-6,TGTGCCAGCAGTGAAGGGGGCTGGAACTCCTATAATTCACCCCTCCACTTT,CASSEGGWNSYNSPLHF
TRBD1,TRBV7-2,few,TRBJ2-5,TGTGCCAGCAGCTTAGGGACAGGGCGGCCCCCAGAGACCCAGTACTTC,CASSLGTGRPPETQYF
TRBD2,TRBV5-1,few,TRBJ2-1,TGCGCCAGCAGCTTGTCTAGCGGGGGCCTGAATGAGCAGTTCTTC,CASSLSSGGLNEQFF
-,TRBV20-1,-,TRBJ1-5,TGCAGTGCTAGAAAACACAGGGCCGGAGGTAATCAGCCCCAGCATTTT,CSARKHRAGGNQPQHF
-,TRBV20-1,few,TRBJ2-5,TGCAGTGCTAGAGATCCGTCTTCTCACCAGGGTAAAGAGACCCAGTACTTC,CSARDPSSHQGKETQYF
-,TRBV6-5,-,TRBJ2-7,TGTGCCAGCAGTTCCAATACAAGGGACCGAGGCGAGCAGTACTTC,CASSSNTRDRGEQYF
-,TRBV29-1,-,TRBJ2-3,TGCAGCTCGCGCGGGGAGACAGATACGCAGTATTTT,CSSRGETDTQYF
TRBD2,TRBV4-1,few,TRBJ2-7,TGCGCCAGCAGCTCCGGGACTAGCGGGGGGCTCTCCTACGAGCAGTACTTC,CASSSGTSGGLSYEQYF
TRBD1,TRBV7-2,-,TRBJ2-1,TGTGCCACGCGACAGGGACGCTACAATGAGCAGTTCTTC,CATRQGRYNEQFF
-,TRBV4-2,-,TRBJ1-2,TGTGCCAGCAGCCAAGAAGGTTCGAGTGACGATGGCTACACCTTC,CASSQEGSSDDGYTF
TRBD1,TRBV5-5,-,TRBJ1-6,TGTGCCAGCAGCTTGCGGGGGACAGCTAATTCACCCCTCCACTTT,CASSLRGTANSPLHF
-,TRBV7-9,many,TRBJ2-1,TGTGCCACCGGCCAGATCTCCTACAATGAGCAGTTCTTC,CATGQISYNEQFF
TRBD1,TRBV29-1,many,TRBJ2-7,TGCAGCGTTGAAGATCGACAGGGCTCCTACGAGCAGTACTTC,CSVEDRQGSYEQYF
TRBD2,TRBV28,-,TRBJ2-3,TGTGCCAGCAAGTCTGGCGGGGGGGCCGGAGATACGCAGTATTTT,CASKSGGGAGDTQYF
-,TRBV5-5,-,TRBJ2-7,TGTGCCAGCAGCTTCCCAGGAAATCTCTACGAGCAGTACTTC,CASSFPGNLYEQYF
-,TRBV2,few,TRBJ2-3,TGTGCCAGCAGCCTCCCGGGACTGGCTACTAGCACAGATACGCAGTATTTT,CASSLPGLATSTDTQYF
-,TRBV27,few,TRBJ2-7,TGTGCCAGGAGGACAGACACCTACGAGCAGTACTTC,CARRTDTYEQYF
TRBD1,TRBV7-6,-,TRBJ2-5,TGTGCCAGCAGCCGAGGACAGGGGGCATCGGAGACCCAGTACTTC,CASSRGQGASETQYF
-,TRBV2,few,TRBJ2-5,TGTGCCAGCATGGCTGGCAGGTACCAAGAGACCCAGTACTTC,CASMAGRYQETQYF
-,TRBV27,few,TRBJ2-4,TGTGCCAGCCGTTTTACGGGGGTAGCCAAAAACATTCAGTACTTC,CASRFTGVAKNIQYF
TRBD1,TRBV12-3/TRBV12-4,-,TRBJ2-5,TGTGCCAGCAGTTTAAGCCCCGGGACAGGCCAAGAGACCCAGTACTTC,CASSLSPGTGQETQYF
-,TRBV12-3/TRBV12-4,few,TRBJ2-1,TGTGCCAGCACCACATGGGGCTTCAATGAGCAGTTCTTC,CASTTWGFNEQFF
TRBD1,TRBV9,-,TRBJ1-6,TGTGCCAGCAGCGTAGAAGGTGGGACAGGAAATTCACCCCTCCACTTT,CASSVEGGTGNSPLHF
-,TRBV25-1,few,TRBJ2-7,TGTGCCAGCAGTGGAAGGGAGCCCTCCTACGAGCAGTACTTC,CASSGREPSYEQYF
TRBD1,TRBV6-1,-,TRBJ1-2,TGTGCCAGCATCCCTGCGGGGACAGGGTTCACACGTCTCTATGGCTACACCTTC,CASIPAGTGFTRLYGYTF
TRBD2,TRBV20-1,few,TRBJ2-7,TGCAGTGCCGAGCGGGGAACCTCCTACGAGCAGTACTTC,CSAERGTSYEQYF
-,TRBV18,-,TRBJ1-5,TGTGCCAGCTCACCGGCCCGGGACAGCAATCAGCCCCAGCATTTT,CASSPARDSNQPQHF
TRBD1,TRBV12-3/TRBV12-4,-,TRBJ1-5,TGTGCCAGCAGTTTAGGGGACAGGGTTAGCAATCAGCCCCAGCATTTT,CASSLGDRVSNQPQHF
TRBD2,TRBV7-9,many,TRBJ2-1,TGTGCCAGCAGCTTGGGACTAGCCACCTACAATGAGCAGTTCTTC,CASSLGLATYNEQFF
TRBD2,TRBV6-1,-,TRBJ2-3,TGTGCCAGCATTAAGGAGCGGGGTGGGTTTACAGATACGCAGTATTTT,CASIKERGGFTDTQYF
TRBD1,TRBV2,few,TRBJ1-2,TGTGCCAGCAGTAAAAACGCCCGGGACAGGGATGGCTACACCTTC,CASSKNARDRDGYTF
-,TRBV4-3,many,TRBJ2-7,TGCGCCAGCAGCCAAGAGGGCCGGGGGCCCTACGAGCAGTACTTC,CASSQEGRGPYEQYF
-,TRBV2,-,TRBJ1-2,TGTGCCAGCGAAGATTACTATGGCTACACCTTC,CASEDYYGYTF
-,TRBV5-4,-,TRBJ2-3,TGTGCCAGCAGGCCCGACTTGTTAGATACGCAGTATTTT,CASRPDLLDTQYF
TRBD1,TRBV6-5,few,TRBJ2-7,TGTGCCAGCAGGCCGGGACAGGGAAACTACGAGCAGTACTTC,CASRPGQGNYEQYF
-,TRBV7-2,-,TRBJ2-7,TGTGCCAGCAGCTTAGGGGGCAGAGTCACCTACAATGAGCAGTACTTC,CASSLGGRVTYNEQYF
-,TRBV6-5,-,TRBJ2-5,TGTGCCCATAGCTCTGGTCCGCAAGAGACCCAGTACTTC,CAHSSGPQETQYF
TRBD1,TRBV6-5,few,TRBJ1-6,TGTGCCAGCAGTCCAGACAGGGTTCGGTATAATTCACCCCTCCACTTT,CASSPDRVRYNSPLHF
-,TRBV4-3,-,TRBJ1-2,TGCGCCAGCAGCCCGTCCCCGGGGGCTTATGGCTACACCTTC,CASSPSPGAYGYTF
-,TRBV7-8,few,TRBJ2-7,TGTGCCAGCAGCTTAGGGCTCGGGGGAGTGGACGAGCAGTACTTC,CASSLGLGGVDEQYF
TRBD1,TRBV20-1,-,TRBJ2-7,TGCAGTTACAAGACAGGGGCCTACGAGCAGTACTTC,CSYKTGAYEQYF
TRBD1,TRBV7-3,-,TRBJ2-7,TGTGCCAGCAGCCCCCCTCGGACAGGTATCAATGAGCAGTACTTC,CASSPPRTGINEQYF
TRBD1,TRBV28,-,TRBJ2-5,TGTGCCAGCAGTCACAGAGACAGGGATGCAGTGACCCAGTACTTC,CASSHRDRDAVTQYF
-,TRBV9,-,TRBJ1-1,TGTGTCAGCAGCGCCACCGGGACCCCGAACACTGAAGCTTTCTTT,CVSSATGTPNTEAFF